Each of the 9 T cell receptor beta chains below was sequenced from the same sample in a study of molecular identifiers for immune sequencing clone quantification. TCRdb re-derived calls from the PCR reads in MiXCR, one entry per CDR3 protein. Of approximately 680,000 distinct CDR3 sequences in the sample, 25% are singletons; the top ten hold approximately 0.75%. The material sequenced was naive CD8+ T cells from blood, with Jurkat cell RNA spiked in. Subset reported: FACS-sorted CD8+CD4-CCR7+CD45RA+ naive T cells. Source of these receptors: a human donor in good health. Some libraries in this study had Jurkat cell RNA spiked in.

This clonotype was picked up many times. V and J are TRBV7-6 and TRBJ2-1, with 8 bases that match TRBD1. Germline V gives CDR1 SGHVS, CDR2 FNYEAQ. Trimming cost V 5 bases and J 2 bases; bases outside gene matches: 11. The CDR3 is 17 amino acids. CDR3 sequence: CASSNLRLDRAYNEQFF. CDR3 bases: TGTGCCAGCAGCAACCTCCGGTTGGACAGGGCCTACAATGAGCAGTTCTTC.

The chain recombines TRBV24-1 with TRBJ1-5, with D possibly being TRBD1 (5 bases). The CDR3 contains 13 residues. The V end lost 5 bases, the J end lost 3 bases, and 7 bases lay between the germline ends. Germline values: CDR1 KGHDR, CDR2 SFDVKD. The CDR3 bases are TGTGCCACCAGTGGGGGGGTCAATCAGCCCCAGCATTTT. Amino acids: CATSGGVNQPQHF.

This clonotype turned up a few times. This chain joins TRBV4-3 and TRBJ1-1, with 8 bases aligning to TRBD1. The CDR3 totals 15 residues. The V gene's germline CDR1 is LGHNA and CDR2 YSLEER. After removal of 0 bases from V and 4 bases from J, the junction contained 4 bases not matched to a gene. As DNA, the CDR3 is TGCGCCAGCAGCCAAGATAGCACAGGGGGCACTGAAGCTTTCTTT. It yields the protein CASSQDSTGGTEAFF.

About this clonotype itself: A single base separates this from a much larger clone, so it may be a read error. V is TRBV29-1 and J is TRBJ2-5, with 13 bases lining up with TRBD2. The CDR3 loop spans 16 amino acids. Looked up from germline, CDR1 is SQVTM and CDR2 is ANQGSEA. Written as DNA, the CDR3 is TGCAGCGTAGACGGACTAGCGGGGGAACTTCAAGAGCCCCAGTACTTC. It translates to CSVDGLAGELQEPQYF.

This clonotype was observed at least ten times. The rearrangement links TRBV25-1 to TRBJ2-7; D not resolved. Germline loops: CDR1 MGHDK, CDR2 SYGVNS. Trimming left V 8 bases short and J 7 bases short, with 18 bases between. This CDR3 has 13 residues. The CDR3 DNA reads TGTGCCAGCGCCCTCGGTATTACGACGGAGCAGTACTTC. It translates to CASALGITTEQYF.

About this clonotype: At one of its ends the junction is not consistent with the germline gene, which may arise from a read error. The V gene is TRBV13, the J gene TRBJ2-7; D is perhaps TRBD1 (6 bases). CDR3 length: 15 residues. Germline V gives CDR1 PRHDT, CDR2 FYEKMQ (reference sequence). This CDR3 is CAGSHRTVHSYEQYF. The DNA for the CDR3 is TGTGCCGGCAGCCACCGGACAGTGCATTCCTACGAGCAGTACTTC.

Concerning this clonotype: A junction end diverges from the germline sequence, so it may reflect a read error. The CDR3 nucleotides are TGTGCCAGCAGTTTACAGGGACTAGCCGCGCCGTCCTTC. As protein: CASSLQGLAAPSF. This rearrangement joins TRBV28 to TRBJ2-7; TRBD2 matches at 9 bases. Germline lookup yields CDR1 MDHEN and CDR2 SYDVKM. The CDR3 sequence is 13 residues long.

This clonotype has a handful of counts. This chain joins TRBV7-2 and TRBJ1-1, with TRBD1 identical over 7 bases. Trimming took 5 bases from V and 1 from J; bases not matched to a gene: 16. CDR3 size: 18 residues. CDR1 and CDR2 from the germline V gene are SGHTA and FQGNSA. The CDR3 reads CASSPNRRSGGRNTEAFF. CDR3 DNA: TGTGCCAGCAGCCCGAACAGGCGGTCAGGGGGAAGGAACACTGAAGCTTTCTTT.

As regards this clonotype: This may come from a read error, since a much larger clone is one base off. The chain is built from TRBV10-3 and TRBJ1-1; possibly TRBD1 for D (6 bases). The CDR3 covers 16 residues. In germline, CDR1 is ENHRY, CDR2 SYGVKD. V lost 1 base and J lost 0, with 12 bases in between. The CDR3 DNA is TGTGCCATCAGTGAGTACGGGACACCCATGAACACTGAAGCTTTCTTT. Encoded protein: CAISEYGTPMNTEAFF.